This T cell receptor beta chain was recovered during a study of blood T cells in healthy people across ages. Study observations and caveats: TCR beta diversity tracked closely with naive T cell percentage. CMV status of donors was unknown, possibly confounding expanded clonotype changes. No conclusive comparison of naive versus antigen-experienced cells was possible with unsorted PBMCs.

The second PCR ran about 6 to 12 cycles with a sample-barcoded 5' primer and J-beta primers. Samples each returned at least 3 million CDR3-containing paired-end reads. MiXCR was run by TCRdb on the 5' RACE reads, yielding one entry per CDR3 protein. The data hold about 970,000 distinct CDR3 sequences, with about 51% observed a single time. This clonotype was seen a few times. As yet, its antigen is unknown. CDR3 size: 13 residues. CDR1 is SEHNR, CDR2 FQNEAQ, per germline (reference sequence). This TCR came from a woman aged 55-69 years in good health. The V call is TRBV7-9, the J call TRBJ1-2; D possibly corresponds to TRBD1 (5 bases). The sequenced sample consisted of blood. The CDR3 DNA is TGTGCTTCCCAGGGCTACGCTAACTATGGCTACACCTTC. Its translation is CASQGYANYGYTF.